This T cell receptor (beta chain) was retrieved from a study of blood T cell repertoires in COVID-19. Study-level background: Some COVID-19 samples were acute and others convalescent; all came from the United States, Italy and Spain. In each case, the material was cDNA or gDNA derived from T cells, B-cell-depleted T cells, or PBMCs.

Methods used by the authors: Reference gene primers were amplified, and this amplification served to estimate nucleated cell counts. The method was immunoSEQ multiplex PCR; TCRdb's version includes in-frame clones alone and lacks a portion of them. V and J calls and clone size are those listed in that table; D and trimming were worked out from the DNA. The sample lists approximately 70,000 clones, approximately 87% seen once, with roughly 1.2% in the top ten. The CDR3 spans 17 residues. CDR1 and CDR2 (germline): SGHRS, YFSETQ. V shed 5 bases and J 4 bases; nucleotides not matched to a gene: 11. The sequence was collected from a woman aged 55-75 years with acute or convalescent COVID-19. V gene TRBV5-1 combines with J gene TRBJ1-4; 10 bases match TRBD1. Sequencing was performed on peripheral blood. Written as DNA, the CDR3 is TGCGCCAGCAGGCCCCCGGGACAGGGGCGAAATAATGAAAAACTGTTTTTT. It codes for CASRPPGQGRNNEKLFF.